At least ten counts were recorded for the clone carrying this T cell receptor (beta chain). TCRdb re-derived calls from the multiplex PCR reads in MiXCR, one entry per CDR3 protein. Of fewer than 200,000 distinct CDR3 sequences listed, roughly 30% were seen once; the top ten hold roughly 4.3%. This sample was taken from a study of breast tumors, draining lymph nodes, adjacent tissues. Samples came from axillary lymph nodes draining the breast cancer. Looked up from germline, CDR1 is SGDLS and CDR2 is YYNGEE. The length of the CDR3 is 18 residues. V lost 0 bases, J lost 3 bases, and 11 bases stayed unmatched.

The source of this sequence is a female donor with breast cancer. Some clones in this sample may be carry-over from other donors' samples. The sample comprised axillary lymph node tissue. The chain joins TRBV9 to TRBJ2-2, with TRBD1 matching 7 bases. The CDR3 nucleotides read TGTGCCAGCAGCGTAGGGGTGATGGACAGGATCGACACCGGGGAGCTGTTTTTT. Translated, it gives CASSVGVMDRIDTGELFF. Filled out from reference TRBV9 and TRBJ2-2, the complete variable domain reads DSGVTQTPKHLITATGQRVTLRCSPRSGDLSVYWYQQSLDQGLQFLIQYYNGEERAKGNILERFSAQQFPDLHSELNLSSLELGDSALYFCASSVGVMDRIDTGELFFGEGSRLTVL.